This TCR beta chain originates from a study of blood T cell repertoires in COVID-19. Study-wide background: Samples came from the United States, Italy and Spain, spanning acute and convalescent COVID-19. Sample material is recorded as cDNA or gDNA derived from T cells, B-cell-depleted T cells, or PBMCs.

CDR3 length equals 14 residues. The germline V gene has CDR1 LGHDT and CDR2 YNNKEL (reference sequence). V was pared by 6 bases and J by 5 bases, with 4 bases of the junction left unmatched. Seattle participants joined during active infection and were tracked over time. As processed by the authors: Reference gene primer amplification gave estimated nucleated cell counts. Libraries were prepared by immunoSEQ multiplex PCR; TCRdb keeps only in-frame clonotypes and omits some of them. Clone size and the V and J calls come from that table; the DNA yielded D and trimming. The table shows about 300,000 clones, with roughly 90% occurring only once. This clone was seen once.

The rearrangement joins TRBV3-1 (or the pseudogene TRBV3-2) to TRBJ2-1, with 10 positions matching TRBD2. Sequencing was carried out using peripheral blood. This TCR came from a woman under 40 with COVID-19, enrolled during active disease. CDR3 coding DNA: TGTGCCAGCAGGACAGGACTAGCGGACAATGAGCAGTTCTTC. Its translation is CASRTGLADNEQFF.